A single TCR beta chain is shown here with its context. Germline V lookup: CDR1 SNHLY, CDR2 FYNNEI. The V end was cut by 7 bases, the J end by 2 bases, with 23 bases between. This CDR3 is built from 17 residues. The data originate from a study of cytomegalovirus exposure and HLA in healthy donors. In the PCR, 60 Vbeta and 13 Jbeta primers were used. Some clones are missing from TCRdb's copy, which holds only in-frame ones; the method was immunoSEQ multiplex PCR. The table includes 200,000 or so clones, roughly 84% detected once. This chain uses TRBV2 with TRBJ1-2; D is perhaps TRBD1 (5 bases). The receptor was derived from a man aged 50 or older in good health and CMV-seronegative. The sample was PBMCs. CDR3 DNA sequence: TGTGCCAGCACCCAGGGTTGGACAAACCCTTTAAACTATGGCTACACCTTC. The encoded protein is CASTQGWTNPLNYGYTF. The full variable domain, its missing parts supplied by reference TRBV2 and TRBJ1-2, is EPEVTQTPSHQVTQMGQEVILRCVPISNHLYFYWYRQILGQKVEFLVSFYNNEISEKSEIFDDQFSVERPDGSNFTLKIRSTKLEDSAMYFCASTQGWTNPLNYGYTFGSGTRLTVV.